This passage covers 30 T cell receptor beta chains from one sample sequenced in a study of Graves' ophthalmopathy and Graves' hyperthyroidism. Amplification targeted the TCR beta CDR3 regions, with RNA transcripts as the source material. First-round RT-PCR employed HTBI primers, with a second-round multiplex PCR after it. From the multiplex PCR reads, TCRdb called clonotypes with MiXCR, one entry per CDR3 protein. Seen here are around 400,000 distinct CDR3 sequences, about 21% observed once, and the top ten hold approximately 3%. Specimen: peripheral blood. The receptors derive from a woman under 30 with stable Graves' hyperthyroidism.

This clonotype was seen ten or more times. The chain employs TRBV5-4 and TRBJ2-2; D may match TRBD1 or TRBD2 (5 bases each). The V gene lost 6 bases and the J gene lost 0 bases, with 15 bases spanning the gap. The CDR3 sequence is 16 residues long. Germline V lookup: CDR1 SGHNT, CDR2 YYREEE (reference sequence). Written as DNA, the CDR3 is TGTGCCAGCAACTGGTGGCCGGGACCGAACACCGGGGAGCTGTTTTTT. Translating gives CASNWWPGPNTGELFF.

This clonotype was picked up many times. This rearrangement joins TRBV2 to TRBJ2-7, with D possibly TRBD2 on 6 matching bases. CDR3 size: 17 residues. V was trimmed by 3 bases and J by 2 bases, leaving 20 bases between them. Germline V lookup: CDR1 SNHLY, CDR2 FYNNEI. DNA for the CDR3: TGTGCCAGCAGTGAGCGCCGCCCGGGAGTAGGGGCCTACGAGCAGTACTTC. The encoded protein is CASSERRPGVGAYEQYF.

This clonotype appeared many times. J is TRBJ1-5 and V is TRBV29-1; maybe TRBD1 (6 bases). This CDR3 comprises 13 residues. CDR1 is SQVTM, CDR2 ANQGSEA, per germline. The germline V and J ends were trimmed by 4 bases and 7 bases, with 14 bases remaining between them. The CDR3 loop is CSVGGGRGQPQHF. The DNA for the CDR3 is TGCAGCGTTGGAGGGGGGAGAGGGCAGCCCCAGCATTTT.

The V call is TRBV6-1, the J call TRBJ2-5; D uncertain. The CDR3 consists of 14 residues. V was trimmed by 4 bases and J by 2 bases, leaving 11 bases between them. Germline CDR1 MNHNS, CDR2 SASEGT. The CDR3 nucleotides read TGTGCCAGCAGTGGAGAGAATCTGCAAGAGACCCAGTACTTC. Translating gives CASSGENLQETQYF.

V is TRBV30 and J is TRBJ1-3; D unclear. V was shortened by 2 bases and J by 5 bases, with 10 bases between the two germline ends. CDR3 length: 13 residues. Germline values: CDR1 GTSNPN, CDR2 SVGIG (reference sequence). The DNA for the CDR3 is TGTGCCTGGAGTAGGGATATTCGAAACACCATATATTTT. Translating it yields CAWSRDIRNTIYF.

The chain is built from TRBV2 and TRBJ2-7; D may be TRBD1 (5 bases). Germline CDR1 reads SNHLY; CDR2 reads FYNNEI. Trimming shortened V by 8 bases and J by 3 bases, and 14 bases separated the two germline ends. The CDR3 sequence is 13 residues long. CDR3 sequence reads: CASSSAQGYEQYF. The CDR3 DNA reads as TGTGCCAGCTCCTCCGCCCAGGGCTACGAGCAGTACTTC.

The chain uses TRBV6-2 or TRBV6-3 and TRBJ2-5, with unresolved D. Germline V gene data show CDR1 as MNHEY and CDR2 as SVGEGT. CDR3 length: 13 residues. The ends were cut back, 0 bases at V and 12 bases at J, with 14 bases in the middle. The CDR3 DNA is TGTGCCAGCAGTTACTCGGGTTTCGTCGACGAGTACTTC. It specifies CASSYSGFVDEYF.

This clonotype was seen many times. This rearrangement joins TRBV6-2 or TRBV6-3 to TRBJ1-1; D is uncertain. CDR1 is MNHEY, CDR2 SVGEGT, per germline. With 1 base removed from V and 1 base from J, the gap between germline ends came to 4 bases. The CDR3 consists of 13 residues. In nucleotides, the CDR3 is TGTGCCAGCAGTTACTACGGGAACACTGAAGCTTTCTTT. Its protein product is CASSYYGNTEAFF.

This clonotype was seen repeatedly, ten times or more. The rearrangement links TRBV20-1 to TRBJ1-5; perhaps TRBD1 as D (6 bases). CDR1 and CDR2 from the germline V gene are DFQATT and SNEGSKA (reference sequence). Trimming cost V 1 base and J 7 bases, with 17 bases left between them. The CDR3 is made up of 15 amino acids. This CDR3 is CSARGTASTGQPQHF. DNA of the CDR3: TGCAGTGCTAGAGGGACAGCGAGTACGGGCCAGCCCCAGCATTTT.

At least ten counts were recorded for this clonotype. The CDR3 is CASMPFEGFTTGELFF. CDR3 sequence (DNA): TGTGCCAGCATGCCCTTTGAGGGTTTTACCACCGGGGAGCTGTTTTTT. The chain carries TRBV6-5 and TRBJ2-2; D may be TRBD2 (5 bases). Trimming took off 7 bases at V and 4 bases at J, with 19 bases between the two ends. CDR1 and CDR2 from the germline V gene are MNHEY and SVGAGI. The CDR3 spans 16 residues.

This clonotype was seen ten or more times. J is TRBJ1-2 and V is TRBV5-6; D not certain. Trimming took 2 bases from V and 7 from J, leaving 9 bases between them. The V gene's germline CDR1 is SGHDT and CDR2 YYEEEE. The CDR3 has 12 amino acids. This CDR3 reads CASSFGSGGYTF. The DNA of the CDR3 is TGTGCCAGCAGCTTCGGTTCAGGTGGCTACACCTTC.

This clonotype occurred many times. The gene calls are TRBV29-1 and TRBJ2-7; D remains unclear. CDR1 and CDR2 from the germline V gene are SQVTM and ANQGSEA. This CDR3 is built from 12 residues. Trimming took 4 bases from V and 0 from J, leaving 7 bases between them. The CDR3: CSVGQNSYEQYF. The CDR3 DNA reads as TGCAGCGTTGGTCAGAACTCCTACGAGCAGTACTTC.

This clonotype has ten or more counts. The chain couples TRBV28 to TRBJ2-7; D is perhaps TRBD1 (6 bases). Trimming stripped 2 bases from V and 7 bases from J, with 15 bases between. Looked up from germline, CDR1 is MDHEN and CDR2 is SYDVKM. This CDR3 has 14 residues. The CDR3, as DNA: TGTGCCAGCAGTTTAAATGCAGGGGCGGGTGAGCAGTACTTC. Translated: CASSLNAGAGEQYF.

J is TRBJ2-7 and V is TRBV7-2; TRBD2 is a possible D gene (5 bases). V lost 3 bases, J lost 4 bases, and 7 bases lay in between. The CDR3 has 12 residues. Germline CDR1 and CDR2: SGHTA and FQGNSA. Written as DNA, the CDR3 is TGTGCCAGCAGCTTCGCGGGTTACGAGCAGTACTTC. Amino acids: CASSFAGYEQYF.

This clonotype showed up many times. The gene calls are TRBV12-3 or TRBV12-4 and TRBJ2-2; TRBD1 matches 8 bases. The trim removed 10 bases at V and 6 bases at J, leaving 10 bases unmatched. CDR3 length: 14 residues. The CDR3 protein is CATQAPGGPGELFF. The CDR3 DNA follows: TGTGCCACCCAAGCCCCAGGGGGCCCCGGGGAGCTGTTTTTT.

This clonotype was seen many times. The rearrangement joins TRBV28 to TRBJ1-2; tentatively, D is TRBD1 (5 bases). Germline V gene lookup returns CDR1 MDHEN and CDR2 SYDVKM. V was clipped by 5 bases and J by 2 bases, with 9 bases between them. This CDR3 spans 13 amino acids. The CDR3 DNA reads TGTGCCAGCAGTACCAGGGTGAACTATGGCTACACCTTC. Its translation is CASSTRVNYGYTF.

The rearrangement uses TRBV12-3 or TRBV12-4 and TRBJ1-5; TRBD1 aligns across 10 bases. J lost 1 base, V lost 2 bases, and 8 bases had no gene match. The CDR3 has 18 amino acids. CDR3 amino acids: CASSLRQGAVFSNQPQHF. For the CDR3, the DNA is TGTGCCAGCAGTTTAAGACAGGGGGCGGTTTTCAGCAATCAGCCCCAGCATTTT.

This clonotype has at least ten counts. This chain links TRBV20-1 with TRBJ1-5; D might be TRBD1 (6 bases). V lost 3 bases to trimming and J lost 0 bases, with 12 bases between them. Germline V lookup: CDR1 DFQATT, CDR2 SNEGSKA (reference sequence). The CDR3 totals 15 residues. CDR3 sequence (DNA): TGCAGTGCTAGTGCAGGGGCTCGTAGCAATCAGCCCCAGCATTTT. This codes for CSASAGARSNQPQHF.

V gene TRBV6-2 or TRBV6-3 combines with J gene TRBJ2-5, with a tentative D call TRBD2 (6 bases). This CDR3 spans 14 amino acids. Germline loops: CDR1 MNHEY, CDR2 SVGEGT. The germline V and J ends were trimmed by 10 bases and 2 bases, with 17 bases remaining between them. The CDR3 is CATSISGVQETQYF. The CDR3 DNA is TGTGCCACCTCGATATCGGGGGTGCAAGAGACCCAGTACTTC.

This clonotype came up many times. The rearrangement joins TRBV11-3 to TRBJ2-2; TRBD1 might be the D (5 bases). Trimming removed 5 bases at V and 3 bases at J, with 13 bases between. Per germline, CDR1 SGHNT and CDR2 YENEEA. The CDR3 spans 15 residues. CDR3 nucleotide sequence: TGTGCCAGCAGCCCAATAGACAGTCACACCGGGGAGCTGTTTTTT. It is translated as CASSPIDSHTGELFF.

The CDR3 DNA is TGCGCCAGCAGCCAAGATATAGGGCCCCTGAGCTCCTACGAGCAGTACTTC. Amino acids: CASSQDIGPLSSYEQYF. This rearrangement joins TRBV4-3 to TRBJ2-7; D is uncertain. Germline CDR1 reads LGHNA; CDR2 reads YSLEER. The V gene lost 0 bases and the J gene lost 0 bases, with 15 bases spanning the gap. This CDR3 has 17 amino acids.

This clonotype was counted many times. The V gene is TRBV11-3, the J gene TRBJ1-2; 8 bases match TRBD1. CDR1 is SGHNT, CDR2 YENEEA, per germline. The CDR3 runs 17 residues. The J segment lost 4 bases and the V segment lost 1 base, leaving 11 bases of the junction unmatched. CDR3 sequence: CASSLGRQGAFLYGYTF. The CDR3 nucleotides read TGTGCCAGCAGCTTAGGGAGGCAGGGGGCTTTTCTCTATGGCTACACCTTC.

This clonotype was picked up a small number of times. The chain links TRBV6-1 to TRBJ2-7, with no clear D. Per the germline V gene, CDR1 is MNHNS and CDR2 is SASEGT. The V end lost 4 bases, the J end lost 7 bases, and 8 bases lay between the germline ends. CDR3 size: 11 residues. The CDR3 bases are TGTGCCAGCAGTGGCAGGCTTGAGCAGTACTTC. Protein: CASSGRLEQYF.

The table lists this clonotype with many counts. The chain recombines TRBV20-1 with TRBJ1-5; 7 positions match TRBD1. The CDR3 has 14 amino acids. The germline gives CDR1 DFQATT, CDR2 SNEGSKA (reference sequence). The J segment lost 2 bases and the V segment lost 3 bases, leaving 4 bases of the junction unmatched. CDR3 amino acids: CSARRTGGNQPQHF. As DNA, the CDR3 is TGCAGTGCTAGGAGGACAGGTGGCAATCAGCCCCAGCATTTT.

This clonotype has at least ten counts. The V gene is TRBV7-9, the J gene TRBJ2-5; no firm D call. The length of the CDR3 is 12 residues. Germline-derived CDR1 and CDR2 are SEHNR and FQNEAQ (reference sequence). Trimming removed 1 base from V and 4 bases from J, with 4 bases in between. CDR3 bases: TGTGCCAGCAGCTTAGTGGGAGAGACCCAGTACTTC. Protein sequence: CASSLVGETQYF.

At least ten counts were recorded for this clonotype. The chain recombines TRBV20-1 with TRBJ1-5; perhaps TRBD1 as D (6 bases). CDR1 is DFQATT, CDR2 SNEGSKA, per germline (reference sequence). The CDR3 extends over 15 amino acids. V shed 0 bases and J shed 2 bases, with 11 bases lying between them. The CDR3, as DNA: TGCAGTGCTAGAGATCCAGGGGTTCGCAATCAGCCCCAGCATTTT. Translation: CSARDPGVRNQPQHF.

This clonotype was found a few times. V gene TRBV7-2 combines with J gene TRBJ2-7; TRBD2 matches 7 bases. The CDR3 length is 15 residues. The V and J ends lost 3 bases and 6 bases, in that order; junction bases with no gene match: 11. Germline loops: CDR1 SGHTA, CDR2 FQGNSA. CDR3 protein: CASSFGGAGVTEQYF. The CDR3 DNA sequence: TGTGCCAGCAGCTTCGGAGGGGCGGGAGTTACCGAGCAGTACTTC.

This clonotype was recorded at least ten times. V is TRBV20-1 and J is TRBJ2-7; the D gene could be TRBD1 or TRBD2 (5 bases each). This CDR3 spans 15 amino acids. The V and J ends lost 6 bases and 0 bases respectively, with 18 bases between them. Germline V CDR1 and CDR2: DFQATT, SNEGSKA (reference sequence). This CDR3 reads CSALAGQASSYEQYF. The DNA for the CDR3 is TGCAGTGCCCTAGCAGGGCAGGCTAGCTCCTACGAGCAGTACTTC.

This clonotype has at least ten counts. The J gene is TRBJ2-2, the V gene TRBV11-2; TRBD2 might be the D (5 bases). There are 15 residues in the CDR3. Germline lookup yields CDR1 SGHAT and CDR2 FQNNGV. Trimming stripped 2 bases from V and 0 bases from J, with 7 bases between. CDR3 region: CASSLRGTNTGELFF. CDR3 bases: TGTGCCAGCAGCTTACGGGGTACGAACACCGGGGAGCTGTTTTTT.

V and J are TRBV20-1 and TRBJ2-5; tentatively, D is TRBD2 (6 bases). Looked up from germline, CDR1 is DFQATT and CDR2 is SNEGSKA (reference sequence). V lost 2 bases to trimming and J lost 3 bases, with 13 bases between them. The CDR3 covers 14 residues. CDR3 sequence (DNA): TGCAGTGCTAGACTCCGGGACTTCAAAGAGACCCAGTACTTC. This encodes CSARLRDFKETQYF.